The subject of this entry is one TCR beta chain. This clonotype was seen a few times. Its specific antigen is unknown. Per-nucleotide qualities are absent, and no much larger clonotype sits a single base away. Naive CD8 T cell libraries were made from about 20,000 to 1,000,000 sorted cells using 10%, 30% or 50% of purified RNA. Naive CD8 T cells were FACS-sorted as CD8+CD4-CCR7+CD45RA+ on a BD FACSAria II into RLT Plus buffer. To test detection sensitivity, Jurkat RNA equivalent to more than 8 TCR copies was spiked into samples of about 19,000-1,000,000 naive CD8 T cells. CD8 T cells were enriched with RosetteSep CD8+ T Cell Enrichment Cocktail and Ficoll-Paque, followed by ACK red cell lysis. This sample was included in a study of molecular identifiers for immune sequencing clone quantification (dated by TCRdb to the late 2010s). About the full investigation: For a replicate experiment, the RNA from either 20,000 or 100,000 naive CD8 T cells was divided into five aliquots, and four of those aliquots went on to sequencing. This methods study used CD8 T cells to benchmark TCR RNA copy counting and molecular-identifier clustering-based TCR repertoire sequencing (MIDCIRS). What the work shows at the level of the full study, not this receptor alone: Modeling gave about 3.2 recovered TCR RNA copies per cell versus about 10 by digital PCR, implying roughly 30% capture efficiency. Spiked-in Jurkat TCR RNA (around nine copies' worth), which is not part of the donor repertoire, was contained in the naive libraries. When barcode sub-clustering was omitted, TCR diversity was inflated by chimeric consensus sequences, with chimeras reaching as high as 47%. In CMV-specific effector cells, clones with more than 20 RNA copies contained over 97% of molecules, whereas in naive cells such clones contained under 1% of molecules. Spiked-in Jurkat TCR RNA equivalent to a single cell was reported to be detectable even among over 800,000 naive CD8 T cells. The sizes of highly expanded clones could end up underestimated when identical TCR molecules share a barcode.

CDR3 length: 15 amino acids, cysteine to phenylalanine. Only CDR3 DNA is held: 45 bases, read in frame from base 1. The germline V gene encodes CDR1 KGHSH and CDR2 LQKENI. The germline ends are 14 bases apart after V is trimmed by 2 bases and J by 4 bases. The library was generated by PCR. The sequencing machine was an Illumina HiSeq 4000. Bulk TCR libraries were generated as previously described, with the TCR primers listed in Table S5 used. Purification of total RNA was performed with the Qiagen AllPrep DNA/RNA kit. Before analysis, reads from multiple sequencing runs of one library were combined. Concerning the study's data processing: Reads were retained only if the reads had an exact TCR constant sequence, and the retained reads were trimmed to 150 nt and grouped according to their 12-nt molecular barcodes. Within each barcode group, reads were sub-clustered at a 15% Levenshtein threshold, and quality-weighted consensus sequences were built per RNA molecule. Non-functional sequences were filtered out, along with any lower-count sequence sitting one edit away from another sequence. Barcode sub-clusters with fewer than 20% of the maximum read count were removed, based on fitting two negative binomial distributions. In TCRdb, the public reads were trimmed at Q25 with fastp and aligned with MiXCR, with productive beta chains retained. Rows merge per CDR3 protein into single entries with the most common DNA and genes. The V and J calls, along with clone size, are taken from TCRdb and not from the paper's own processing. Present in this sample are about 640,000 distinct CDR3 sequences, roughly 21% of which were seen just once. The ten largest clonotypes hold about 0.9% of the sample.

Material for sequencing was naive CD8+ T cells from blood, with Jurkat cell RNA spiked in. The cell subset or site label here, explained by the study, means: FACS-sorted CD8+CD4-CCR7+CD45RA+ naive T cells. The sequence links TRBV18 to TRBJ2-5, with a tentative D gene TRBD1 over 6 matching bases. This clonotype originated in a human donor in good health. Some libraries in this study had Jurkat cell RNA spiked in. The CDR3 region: CASSPWGHKLETQYF. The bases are TGTGCCAGCTCACCATGGGGACACAAACTAGAGACCCAGTACTTC.